This T cell receptor (beta chain) was sequenced during a study of shared clonotypes between healthy human individuals. In the study overall: Ranging from 18 to 49 in age, donors were two women and a few men.

CDR3 size: 13 residues. Germline lookup yields CDR1 SGHTS and CDR2 YDEGEE. The ends were cut back, 0 bases at V and 1 base at J, with 5 bases in the middle. Donors had no recently reported acute infections or vaccinations and were HIV-negative. Study findings and constraints: It was the few donors that limited the genetic and exposure-history diversity represented. Clonotype sharing among donors, it was expected, would be affected by sequencing depth.

About this clone itself: Its antigen is still unknown.

The assay was immunoSEQ multiplex PCR, and TCRdb's table has in-frame clones only and misses some. The sample has fewer than 200,000 clones, 90% to 95% seen once; the top ten hold around 0.067%. This receptor was taken from a woman in her twenties or thirties in good health. The sequencing sample was made of naive CD4+ T cells sorted from blood. This sample's subset: CD45RA+ positively selected. The V and J genes are TRBV5-8 and TRBJ2-7, with D unresolved. This CDR3 reads CASSLAKSYEQYF. The CDR3 nucleotides are TGTGCCAGCAGCTTGGCCAAGTCCTACGAGCAGTACTTC.